This record covers a single T cell receptor beta chain. V gave up 5 bases and J gave up 0 bases; unmatched junction bases: 13. Germline-derived CDR1 and CDR2 are SGHVS and FQNEAQ. The CDR3 is made up of 19 amino acids. This sample was included in a study of patients and donors after allogeneic stem cell transplantation. MiXCR, applied by TCRdb to the RT-PCR reads, yields one record per CDR3 protein. The sample records about 960,000 distinct CDR3 sequences, around 17% being singletons. The sequencing sample was made of blood, either unsorted or a sorted T cell fraction (not recorded which). This TCR came from a human donor who was either an allogeneic HSCT recipient or a stem cell or donor lymphocyte infusion donor (not recorded which). It is not recorded whose cells these are; they may come from a transplant donor. V is TRBV7-8 and J is TRBJ2-6; TRBD2 agrees at 7 bases. The DNA of the CDR3 is TGTGCCAGCAGCGAAATACGGCTAGCGGTTCACTCTGGGGCCAACGTCCTGACTTTC. This sequence encodes CASSEIRLAVHSGANVLTF.